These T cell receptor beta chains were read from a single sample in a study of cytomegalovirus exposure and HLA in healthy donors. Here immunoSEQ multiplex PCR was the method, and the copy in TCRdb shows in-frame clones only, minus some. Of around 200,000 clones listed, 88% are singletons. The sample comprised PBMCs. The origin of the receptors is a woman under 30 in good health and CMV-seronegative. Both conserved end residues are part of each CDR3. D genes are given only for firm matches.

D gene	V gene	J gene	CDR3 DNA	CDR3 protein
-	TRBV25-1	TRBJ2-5	TGTGCCAGCAGTGAATATTTGGCGCCCGGGGTAGAGACCCAGTACTTC	CASSEYLAPGVETQYF
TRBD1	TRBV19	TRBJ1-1	TGTGCCAGTAGTGTAAGACAGGGCTCGACCACTGAAGCTTTCTTT	CASSVRQGSTTEAFF
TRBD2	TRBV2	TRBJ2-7	TGTGCCAGCAGCCTGTCGAGTAGCGGGCCTTCAGAGCAGTACTTC	CASSLSSSGPSEQYF
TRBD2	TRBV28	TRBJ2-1	TGTGCCAGCAGTCCCGGACTAGCGGGAACTAATGAGCAGTTCTTC	CASSPGLAGTNEQFF
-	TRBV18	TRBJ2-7	TGTGCCAGCTCTCATTCCGGTGGGGAAGGGAGGTACGAGCAGTACTTC	CASSHSGGEGRYEQYF
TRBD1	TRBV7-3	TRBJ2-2	TGTGCCAGCGGGGCGGGGACAGGGGACACCGGGGAGCTGTTTTTT	CASGAGTGDTGELFF
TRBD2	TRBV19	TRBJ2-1	TGTGCCAGTAGTAATCCTAGCGGGATTGACAATGAGCAGTTCTTC	CASSNPSGIDNEQFF
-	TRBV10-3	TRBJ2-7	TGTGCCATCAGTGAGGATCCCCGTCTATACGAGCAGTACTTC	CAISEDPRLYEQYF
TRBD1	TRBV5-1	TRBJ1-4	TGCGCCAGCAGCGCCTTAACAGGGGGCTCTGATGAAAAACTGTTTTTT	CASSALTGGSDEKLFF
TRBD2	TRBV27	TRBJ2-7	TGTGCCAGCCGAGGACTAGCGGGACATCGATCCTACGAGCAGTACTTC	CASRGLAGHRSYEQYF
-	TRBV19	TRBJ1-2	TGTGCCAGTAGTCCGAACTTCAGGGGTGTCTACACCTTC	CASSPNFRGVYTF
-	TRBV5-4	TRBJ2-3	TGTGCCAGCAGCTTGGGGAGACCCCGGAGCGGCACAGATACGCAGTATTTT	CASSLGRPRSGTDTQYF
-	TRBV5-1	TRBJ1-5	TGCGCCAGCAGCCCGAGTCCAAATCAGCCCCAGCATTTT	CASSPSPNQPQHF
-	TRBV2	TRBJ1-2	TGTGCCAGAGGAGGGGACCTCAACTATGGCTACACCTTC	CARGGDLNYGYTF